Listed here are 19 T cell receptor beta chains from one sample, sequenced in a study of PD-1 blockade in classical Hodgkin lymphoma. Following autologous stem cell transplantation, relapse occurred in every patient, and exposure to brentuximab vedotin varied. Magnetic negative selection of thawed PBMCs was the method by which CD4+ T cells were purified. The assay was immunoSEQ multiplex PCR, and TCRdb's table has in-frame clones only and misses some. The table lists about 29,000 clones, 85% of them singletons. The specimen comprised CD4+ T cells from blood, sampled at baseline. The source is a human donor with classical Hodgkin lymphoma.

The J gene is TRBJ2-3, the V gene TRBV9; D is undetermined. Between the trimmed V and J ends, which lost 4 bases and 2 bases, there was a span of 11 bases. CDR1 and CDR2 (germline): SGDLS, YYNGEE. The CDR3 covers 14 residues. This CDR3 is CASSPSHPTDTQYF. The DNA of the CDR3 is TGTGCCAGCAGCCCATCCCACCCCACAGATACGCAGTATTTT.

The chain is built from TRBV19 and TRBJ1-5; D gene ambiguous. The length of the CDR3 is 15 residues. The V gene lost 3 bases and the J gene lost 6 bases, with 15 bases spanning the gap. Germline-derived CDR1 and CDR2 are LNHDA and SQIVND (reference sequence). The CDR3 DNA sequence: TGTGCCAGTAGTATCGGCAGGCAAGGAGGTCAGCCCCAGCATTTT. Amino acids: CASSIGRQGGQPQHF. Complete variable domain (other parts from reference TRBV19 and TRBJ1-5): DGGITQSPKYLFRKEGQNVTLSCEQNLNHDAMYWYRQDPGQGLRLIYYSQIVNDFQKGDIAEGYSVSREKKESFPLTVTSAQKNPTAFYLCASSIGRQGGQPQHFGDGTRLSIL.

This chain links TRBV5-1 with TRBJ1-5; TRBD1 is a possible D gene (5 bases). There are 13 residues in the CDR3. Trimming left V 1 base short and J 7 bases short, with 9 bases between. Per germline, CDR1 SGHRS and CDR2 YFSETQ. CDR3 residues: CASSLMGDQPQHF. Written as DNA, the CDR3 is TGCGCCAGCAGCTTGATGGGGGACCAGCCCCAGCATTTT.

The gene calls are TRBV9 and TRBJ2-6; TRBD1 might be the D (5 bases). Trimming pared 2 bases from V and 0 bases from J, leaving 9 bases between. Germline V gene data show CDR1 as SGDLS and CDR2 as YYNGEE. CDR3 size: 16 residues. CDR3 loop: CASSVPGNSGANVLTF. The DNA of the CDR3 is TGTGCCAGCAGCGTCCCAGGGAACTCTGGGGCCAACGTCCTGACTTTC.

The chain joins TRBV2 to TRBJ1-1; TRBD1 might be the D (5 bases). Germline CDR1 is SNHLY and CDR2 is FYNNEI. The CDR3 consists of 13 residues. The V end lost 5 bases, the J end lost 6 bases, and 13 bases lay between the germline ends. The CDR3 nucleotides read TGTGCCAGCAGTTGGGGGAGAAACGCTGAAGCTTTCTTT. It is translated as CASSWGRNAEAFF.

The V call is TRBV5-1, the J call TRBJ2-5; 7 nucleotides line up with TRBD2. The CDR3 covers 14 residues. V was pared by 5 bases and J by 1 base, with 5 bases of the junction left unmatched. In germline, CDR1 is SGHRS, CDR2 YFSETQ. CDR3 coding DNA: TGCGCCAGCAGGGGGACTAATATCCAAGAGACCCAGTACTTC. Its translation: CASRGTNIQETQYF. The complete variable domain, with remaining parts taken from reference TRBV5-1 and TRBJ2-5, reads KAGVTQTPRYLIKTRGQQVTLSCSPISGHRSVSWYQQTPGQGLQFLFEYFSETQRNKGNFPGRFSGRQFSNSRSEMNVSTLELGDSALYLCASRGTNIQETQYFGPGTRLLVL.

The V and J genes are TRBV18 and TRBJ2-1, with D perhaps TRBD2 (5 bases). Trimming took 3 bases from V and 6 from J, leaving 12 bases between them. This CDR3 spans 14 amino acids. The V gene's germline CDR1 is KGHSH and CDR2 LQKENI. The CDR3 here is CASSPFRGRNEQFF. In nucleotides, the CDR3 is TGTGCCAGCTCACCTTTTCGCGGGCGCAATGAGCAGTTCTTC.

The chain carries TRBV4-2 and TRBJ2-2; D is unresolved. The germline V and J ends were trimmed by 4 bases and 5 bases, with 17 bases remaining between them. CDR1 LGHNA and CDR2 YNFKEQ come from the germline V gene. This CDR3 is built from 16 residues. The chain's CDR3 is CASSRTLEKRTGELFF. CDR3 coding DNA: TGTGCCAGCAGCCGTACCTTAGAGAAGCGTACCGGGGAGCTGTTTTTT.

The gene calls are TRBV19 and TRBJ1-1, with D possibly TRBD1 on 5 matching bases. V lost 7 bases and J lost 2, with 17 bases in between. Germline V gene data show CDR1 as LNHDA and CDR2 as SQIVND (reference sequence). CDR3 size: 15 residues. The CDR3 region is CASTLTGGINTEAFF. As DNA, the CDR3 is TGTGCCAGTACCTTAACGGGGGGGATTAACACTGAAGCTTTCTTT. Full variable domain (rest looked up from reference TRBV19 and TRBJ1-1): DGGITQSPKYLFRKEGQNVTLSCEQNLNHDAMYWYRQDPGQGLRLIYYSQIVNDFQKGDIAEGYSVSREKKESFPLTVTSAQKNPTAFYLCASTLTGGINTEAFFGQGTRLTVV.

This chain links TRBV21-1 with TRBJ1-2. TRBV21-1 is listed as a pseudogene. This CDR3 spans 16 amino acids. The CDR3 DNA is TGTGCCAGCGCTCAGACTAGCGCCGGGACAAGTTATGGCTACACCTTC. As protein: CASAQTSAGTSYGYTF.

J is TRBJ2-7 and V is TRBV11-2; 8 bases agree with TRBD1. Trimming cost V 6 bases and J 5 bases; bases outside gene matches: 9. The germline V gene has CDR1 SGHAT and CDR2 FQNNGV. The CDR3 extends over 14 amino acids. The CDR3 reads CASRRTGKIHEQYF. CDR3 bases: TGTGCCAGCAGACGGACAGGGAAAATCCACGAGCAGTACTTC.

This clone appeared a few times. The V call is TRBV18, the J call TRBJ1-5; 7 bases are a match to TRBD1. After removal of 3 bases from V and 4 bases from J, the junction contained 9 bases not matched to a gene. The CDR3 is 16 amino acids. Germline CDR1 KGHSH, CDR2 LQKENI. The CDR3 sequence is CASSPQQGSVNQPQHF. In DNA, the CDR3 is TGTGCCAGCTCACCTCAACAGGGGTCAGTTAATCAGCCCCAGCATTTT.

The chain uses TRBV28 and TRBJ1-1; D gene ambiguous. Deletions cut 4 bases from V and 0 bases from J, with 15 bases between. The V gene's germline CDR1 is MDHEN and CDR2 SYDVKM. This CDR3 spans 16 amino acids. DNA for the CDR3: TGTGCCAGCAGTTCCTTGGCAGGCGGGATGAACACTGAAGCTTTCTTT. Translation: CASSSLAGGMNTEAFF.

Comments on this clone: One junction end does not reproduce the germline sequence, and a read error may be involved. The chain has TRBV20-1 and TRBJ1-2; D not resolved. Germline-derived CDR1 and CDR2 are DFQATT and SNEGSKA (reference sequence). The CDR3 sequence is 11 residues long. The CDR3 DNA is TGCAGTGCTAGAGCCTTCTCGACGTGGAACTTC. Its protein product is CSARAFSTWNF.

The chain recombines TRBV4-2 with TRBJ1-1; 7 positions agree with TRBD1. Unmatched junction bases numbered 13, after V lost 1 base and J lost 5 bases. Germline V gene sequence: CDR1 LGHNA, CDR2 YNFKEQ. The CDR3 runs to 17 residues. CDR3 amino acids: CASSQGETGRFGTEAFF. As DNA, the CDR3 is TGTGCCAGCAGCCAAGGGGAGACAGGGCGTTTTGGAACTGAAGCTTTCTTT.

The CDR3 loop reads CASSIGLAGANEQFF. The CDR3, as DNA: TGTGCCAGCAGCATTGGACTAGCGGGGGCCAATGAGCAGTTCTTC. The chain has TRBV7-2 and TRBJ2-1; 13 positions agree with TRBD2. The CDR3 is 15 amino acids. CDR1 and CDR2 (germline): SGHTA, FQGNSA. Trimming removed 5 bases from V and 6 bases from J; junction bases left unmatched: 4. Drawing the rest from reference TRBV7-2 and TRBJ2-1, the complete variable domain is GAGVSQSPSNKVTEKGKDVELRCDPISGHTALYWYRQSLGQGLEFLIYFQGNSAPDKSGLPSDRFSAERTGGSVSTLTIQRTQQEDSAVYLCASSIGLAGANEQFFGPGTRLTVL.

The rearrangement joins TRBV18 to TRBJ1-4; 8 positions match TRBD1. Germline V gene lookup returns CDR1 KGHSH and CDR2 LQKENI. The CDR3 is 14 residues long. The junction had 3 bases not matched to a gene; V was cut back by 3 bases and J by 6 bases. CDR3 in DNA: TGTGCCAGCTCACCTGGACAGGGCGATGAAAAACTGTTTTTT. Protein: CASSPGQGDEKLFF.

V gene TRBV27 combines with J gene TRBJ2-4, with D perhaps given as TRBD1 or TRBD2 (5 bases each). CDR3 size: 16 residues. V was cut by 6 bases and J by 0 bases, with 15 bases left in between. CDR1 is MNHEY and CDR2 is SMNVEV in the germline V gene (reference sequence). CDR3 sequence: CASRPWGGLAKNIQYF. In DNA, the CDR3 is TGTGCCAGCAGACCTTGGGGCGGACTAGCCAAAAACATTCAGTACTTC.

In this sample, this clone turned up once. The V and J genes are TRBV5-1 and TRBJ2-7; D gene unclear. CDR3 length: 12 amino acids. From germline, CDR1 is SGHRS and CDR2 YFSETQ. V was trimmed by 4 bases and J by 3 bases, leaving 8 bases between them. CDR3 sequence reads: CASSQNNYEQYF. CDR3 in DNA: TGCGCCAGCAGCCAGAATAACTACGAGCAGTACTTC.